This T cell receptor beta chain was retrieved from a study of regulatory T cells. Germline lookup yields CDR1 MDHEN and CDR2 SYDVKM. The CDR3 is made up of 13 amino acids. Trimming shortened V by 6 bases and J by 0 bases, and 8 bases separated the two germline ends. As regards this clone: What it binds is not known.

Patients, 2 to 39 years old, had expanded memory T-cell proportions. Sorting split CD4+ cells into CD25-high CD127-low Tregs and CD25-low CD127-high conventional T cells. Study-wide points: Regulatory T cells showed the strongest V-J pair restriction and V/J gene skewing among patient repertoires. In CD3G-deficient patients, conventional CD4+ T cells were enriched for hydrophobic CDR3 residues at positions 6 and 7.

The PCR used 52 TRBV and 13 TRBJ primers. The data were produced by immunoSEQ multiplex PCR, yet TCRdb's version contains in-frame clones alone and is incomplete. This table holds over 35,000 clones, over 75% found once. The chain is built from TRBV28 and TRBJ2-5; D gene ambiguous. The sample comprised conventional CD4+ T cells sorted from blood. This clonotype was sampled from a person aged 18-35 years with CD3G deficiency. The CDR3 reads CASRTYYQETQYF. CDR3 nucleotide sequence: TGTGCCAGCAGGACTTATTACCAAGAGACCCAGTACTTC.